The 8 T cell receptor beta chains given below trace back to one sample, sequenced in a study of blood T cells in healthy people across ages. A sample-barcoded 5' primer and a J-beta primer mix were used in a second PCR of roughly 7 to 11 cycles. TCRdb recomputed calls from the 5' RACE reads with MiXCR, one row per CDR3 protein. This sample has about 800,000 distinct CDR3 sequences, with roughly 25% found just once. These data also formed part of another study, on T cells of mothers and their children.

Sequencing input: blood. The source is a boy between 5 and 17 years old in good health.

This clonotype was picked up a small number of times. This chain joins TRBV28 and TRBJ1-5, with unresolved D. The V and J ends lost 8 bases and 7 bases respectively, with 12 bases between them. CDR3 length: 12 amino acids. Germline values: CDR1 MDHEN, CDR2 SYDVKM. The CDR3 loop reads CASLREAQPQHF. The CDR3 nucleotides read TGTGCCAGCTTACGCGAGGCCCAGCCCCAGCATTTT.

This clonotype has only a few counts. The CDR3 here is CASSAIAGGTDTQYF. The CDR3 DNA reads TGTGCCAGCAGTGCGATAGCGGGGGGCACAGATACGCAGTATTTT. The chain links TRBV6-4 to TRBJ2-3; 9 nucleotides line up with TRBD2. Trimming took 4 bases from V and 1 from J; bases not matched to a gene: 3. The germline gives CDR1 MRHNA, CDR2 SNTAGT. This CDR3 spans 15 amino acids.

The chain joins TRBV4-3 to TRBJ2-1, with D unclear. V was trimmed by 0 bases and J by 3 bases, leaving 6 bases between them. This CDR3 has 14 residues. CDR1 LGHNA and CDR2 YSLEER come from the germline V gene. For the CDR3, the DNA is TGCGCCAGCAGCCAAGACGGAAACTACAATGAGCAGTTCTTC. Residues: CASSQDGNYNEQFF.

This clonotype came up a few times. This rearrangement joins TRBV7-2 to TRBJ2-5, with D maybe TRBD2 (5 bases). CDR3 length equals 16 residues. V dropped 1 base and J dropped 5 bases, with 17 bases sitting between them. The germline gives CDR1 SGHTA, CDR2 FQGNSA. This CDR3 is CASSLGRLAGGETQYF. CDR3 nucleotides: TGTGCCAGCAGCTTAGGAAGGCTCGCCGGCGGGGAGACCCAGTACTTC.

This clonotype appeared a few times. The V gene is TRBV7-2, the J gene TRBJ2-5; D gene unclear. Gene TRBJ2-1 matches the end of the DNA better, so the J call may be wrong. Germline CDR1 reads SGHTA; CDR2 reads FQGNSA. The CDR3 is 18 amino acids. The CDR3 is CASSEPGSLWGPDNEQFF. The CDR3 nucleotides read TGTGCCAGCAGCGAGCCCGGTTCCTTATGGGGTCCCGACAATGAGCAGTTCTTC.

The chain couples TRBV27 to TRBJ2-3, with 7 bases identical to TRBD2. CDR1 MNHEY and CDR2 SMNVEV come from the germline V gene (reference sequence). The trim removed 6 bases at V and 7 bases at J, leaving 7 bases unmatched. CDR3 length equals 13 residues. The chain's CDR3 is CASRPGTIHTQYF. DNA of the CDR3: TGTGCCAGCAGACCAGGGACTATCCATACGCAGTATTTT.

This clonotype showed up just a few times. The gene calls are TRBV10-3 and TRBJ2-3; 7 nucleotides line up with TRBD1. Unmatched junction bases numbered 7, after V lost 10 bases and J lost 3 bases. This CDR3 has 13 amino acids. Germline CDR1 ENHRY, CDR2 SYGVKD. In DNA form, the CDR3 reads TGTGCCACTAAGGGGGCGGATACAGATACGCAGTATTTT. This translates into CATKGADTDTQYF.

The rearrangement links TRBV27 to TRBJ2-5; 12 bases align to TRBD2. V lost 6 bases and J lost 6; bases outside the gene matches: 11. The CDR3 sequence is 16 residues long. Germline loops: CDR1 MNHEY, CDR2 SMNVEV (reference sequence). The CDR3 region is CASSNPSGRAPKTQYF. In DNA form, the CDR3 reads TGTGCCAGCAGCAACCCTAGCGGGAGGGCCCCGAAGACCCAGTACTTC.